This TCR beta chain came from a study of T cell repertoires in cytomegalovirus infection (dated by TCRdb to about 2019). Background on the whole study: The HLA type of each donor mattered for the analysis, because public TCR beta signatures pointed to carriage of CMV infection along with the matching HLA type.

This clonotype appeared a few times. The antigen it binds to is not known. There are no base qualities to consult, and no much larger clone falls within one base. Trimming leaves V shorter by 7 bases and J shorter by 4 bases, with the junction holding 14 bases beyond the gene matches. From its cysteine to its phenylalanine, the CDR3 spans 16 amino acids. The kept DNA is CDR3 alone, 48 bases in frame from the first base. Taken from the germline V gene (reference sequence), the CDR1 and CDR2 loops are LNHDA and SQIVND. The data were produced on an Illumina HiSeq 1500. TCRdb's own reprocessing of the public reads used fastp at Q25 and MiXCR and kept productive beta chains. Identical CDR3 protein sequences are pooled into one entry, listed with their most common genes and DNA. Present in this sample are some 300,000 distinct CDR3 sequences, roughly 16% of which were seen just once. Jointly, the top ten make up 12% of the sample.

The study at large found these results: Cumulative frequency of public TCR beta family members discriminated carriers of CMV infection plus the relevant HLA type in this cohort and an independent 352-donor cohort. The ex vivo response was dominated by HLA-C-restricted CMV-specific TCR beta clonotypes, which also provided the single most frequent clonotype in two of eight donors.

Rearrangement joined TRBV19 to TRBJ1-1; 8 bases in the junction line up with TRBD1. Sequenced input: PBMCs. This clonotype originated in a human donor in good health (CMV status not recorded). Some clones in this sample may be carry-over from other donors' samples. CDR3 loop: CASKNRMTGAITEAFF. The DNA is TGTGCCAGTAAAAACCGGATGACAGGGGCGATCACTGAAGCTTTCTTT.